The following is a T cell receptor beta chain sequence with its context. Antigen unknown. The source of the sample is a study of Ad26.COV2.S vaccination and SARS-CoV-2 variants. Overall study context: This donor came from the COV1001 trial of Ad26.COV2.S. The study gave Ad26.COV2.S intramuscularly, once or twice 56 days apart. Findings and limits, study-wide: Vaccine and placebo groups showed comparable non-spike TCR breadth.

With 2 bases clipped from V and 4 bases from J, the junction kept 15 bases outside the gene matches. CDR3 length: 18 amino acids. Germline CDR1 reads MNHEY; CDR2 reads SVGEGT. The method was immunoSEQ multiplex PCR; TCRdb's version includes in-frame clones alone and lacks a portion of them. The table includes about 350,000 clones, about 89% detected once. Treatment described: some 20 received Ad26.COV2.S at low or high dose, single or two shots; 5 received placebo; per-sample allocation not given. At day 63 after the first vaccine or placebo injection, samples were drawn. This sequence was found in a person between 18 and 65 years old who received the Ad26.COV2.S COVID-19 vaccine or a placebo. The chain employs TRBV6-2 or TRBV6-3 and TRBJ2-3, with 7 bases that match TRBD1. The input for sequencing was peripheral blood, taken in a trial of Ad26.COV2.S vaccine versus placebo. Written as DNA, the CDR3 is TGTGCCAGCAGTTACACCCTCCGACAGGGTTCGCGGGCAGATACGCAGTATTTT. This sequence encodes CASSYTLRQGSRADTQYF.